The 29 T cell receptor beta chains reported below all come from one sample, sequenced in a study of human T cells and chemical hapten exposure. The time point is: patch test 1, 2 weeks after DPC sensitization. This sample's treatment: therapeutic diphenylcyclopropenone sensitization with weekly scalp DPC. MiXCR was run by TCRdb on the RACE reads, yielding one entry per CDR3 protein. The data hold 180,000 or so distinct CDR3 sequences, with about 15% observed a single time. The sequenced sample was whole blood, obtained in connection with sensitization to the hapten diphenylcyclopropenone (DPC). The receptors come from a woman aged 25 to 39 with alopecia areata. Some clones in this sample may be carry-over from other donors' samples.

The CDR3 nucleotides read TGTGCCAGCAGGAACGGGGAGGGAAAACTGTTTTTT. Its translation: CASRNGEGKLFF. The chain couples TRBV6-5 to TRBJ1-4, with D uncertain. This CDR3 contains 12 residues. CDR1 is MNHEY, CDR2 SVGAGI, per germline. The V gene lost 6 bases and the J gene lost 10 bases, with 12 bases spanning the gap.

V gene TRBV27 combines with J gene TRBJ1-6, with TRBD1 matching 9 bases. J gave up 10 bases and V 0 bases, and 13 bases lay outside the gene matches. The CDR3 is made up of 18 amino acids. CDR1 and CDR2 from the germline V gene are MNHEY and SMNVEV (reference sequence). The CDR3 is CASSLSPGGGDRESPLHF. CDR3 DNA: TGTGCCAGCAGTTTATCTCCAGGGGGTGGGGACAGGGAGTCACCCCTCCACTTT.

The chain joins TRBV6-6 to TRBJ1-6; tentatively, D is TRBD1 (6 bases). Germline V CDR1 and CDR2: MNHNY, SVGAGI (reference sequence). Trimming shortened V by 0 bases and J by 10 bases, and 13 bases separated the two germline ends. This CDR3 spans 15 amino acids. The CDR3 nucleotides read TGTGCCAGCAGTTACTCGTACAGGGCCGAGTCACCCCTCCACTTT. Protein: CASSYSYRAESPLHF.

In DNA form, the CDR3 reads TGTGCCATCAGTCTGCAACAGGAATTTGGTGGCTACACCTTC. Protein product: CAISLQQEFGGYTF. This chain connects TRBV10-3 to TRBJ1-2; D is possibly TRBD1 (5 bases). In germline, CDR1 is ENHRY, CDR2 SYGVKD. V lost 5 bases and J lost 7, with 17 bases in between. The CDR3 consists of 14 residues.

The rearrangement uses TRBV13 and TRBJ2-3; 9 bases fit TRBD2. Germline V gene sequence: CDR1 PRHDT, CDR2 FYEKMQ (reference sequence). CDR3 length equals 16 residues. Trimming removed 4 bases from V and 0 bases from J; junction bases left unmatched: 5. The DNA of the CDR3 is TGTGCCAGCAGCTCAGGACTAGCGAGTAGCACAGATACGCAGTATTTT. Residues: CASSSGLASSTDTQYF.

This clonotype was seen many times. The chain uses TRBV12-3 or TRBV12-4 and TRBJ2-2; D possibly corresponds to TRBD1 (6 bases). The V and J ends lost 6 bases and 4 bases respectively, with 12 bases between them. The CDR3 loop spans 14 amino acids. This chain's CDR3 is CASRRQVSTGELFF. The CDR3 nucleotides read TGTGCCAGCAGAAGACAGGTTTCCACCGGGGAGCTGTTTTTT.

The rearrangement uses TRBV12-3 or TRBV12-4 and TRBJ2-5; TRBD1 or TRBD2 may be the D gene (6 bases each). The CDR3 extends over 16 amino acids. V lost 1 base, J lost 4 bases, and 16 bases lay in between. CDR3 protein: CASSLEGGLRSETQYF. The CDR3 nucleotides read TGTGCCAGCAGTTTAGAAGGGGGGCTTCGCTCAGAGACCCAGTACTTC.

The chain recombines TRBV20-1 with TRBJ1-1; the D is unclear. Trimming left V 3 bases short and J 7 bases short, with 9 bases between. This CDR3 contains 11 residues. Per germline, CDR1 DFQATT and CDR2 SNEGSKA (reference sequence). CDR3 nucleotides: TGCAGTGCTAGCAACATAAATGAAGCTTTCTTT. Residues: CSASNINEAFF.

This clonotype came up a few times. The chain couples TRBV29-1 to TRBJ2-1; D ambiguous. The CDR3 runs 14 residues. V was clipped by 3 bases and J by 4 bases, with 13 bases between them. From germline, CDR1 is SQVTM and CDR2 ANQGSEA. The CDR3 nucleotides are TGCAGCGTTGAGAGCCAGACGGGTTACAATGAGCAGTTCTTC. The encoded protein is CSVESQTGYNEQFF.

CDR3 nucleotide sequence: TGCGCCAGCACCCCCCGGAGGGATACTTACGAGCAGTACTTC. Its translation: CASTPRRDTYEQYF. The chain uses TRBV5-1 and TRBJ2-7; D perhaps matches TRBD2 (6 bases). The length of the CDR3 is 14 residues. Germline V gene sequence: CDR1 SGHRS, CDR2 YFSETQ. Trimming took off 6 bases at V and 4 bases at J, with 17 bases between the two ends.

In its sample, this clonotype was seen a few times. The chain recombines TRBV4-3 with TRBJ1-4; D uncertain. Trimming removed 2 bases at V and 5 bases at J, with 12 bases between. CDR3 length equals 15 residues. Germline V gene data show CDR1 as LGHNA and CDR2 as YSLEER. The CDR3, as DNA: TGCGCCAGCAGCCAAAACCGGGCCAGAAATGAAAAACTGTTTTTT. Its translation: CASSQNRARNEKLFF.

There are a few counts of this clonotype. The rearrangement joins TRBV28 to TRBJ2-7; the match to TRBD1 covers 9 bases. The CDR3 runs 13 residues. Trimming cost V 7 bases and J 3 bases; bases outside gene matches: 4. Germline V gene lookup returns CDR1 MDHEN and CDR2 SYDVKM. In nucleotides, the CDR3 is TGTGCCAGCACCCGACAGGGGGGCTACGAGCAGTACTTC. It translates to CASTRQGGYEQYF.

J is TRBJ2-3 and V is TRBV28, with TRBD1 matching over 12 bases. Trimming removed 4 bases from V and 4 bases from J; junction bases left unmatched: 3. Germline V gives CDR1 MDHEN, CDR2 SYDVKM. The CDR3 totals 15 residues. The CDR3 DNA reads as TGTGCCAGCAGTTCCGGGACAGGGGGCGCAGATACGCAGTATTTT. This gives the protein CASSSGTGGADTQYF.

This clonotype was seen a handful of times. The chain couples TRBV9 to TRBJ2-3, with 7 bases matching TRBD1. Germline assignment: CDR1 SGDLS and CDR2 YYNGEE. The CDR3 contains 15 residues. J gave up 2 bases and V 4 bases, and 7 bases lay outside the gene matches. CDR3 residues: CASSKQGSPTDTQYF. In nucleotides, the CDR3 is TGTGCCAGCAGCAAACAGGGGTCCCCCACAGATACGCAGTATTTT.

In this sample, this clonotype turned up a few times. V is TRBV5-6 and J is TRBJ1-1, with 7 bases lining up with TRBD1. Germline values: CDR1 SGHDT, CDR2 YYEEEE. There are 13 residues in the CDR3. The V gene end was trimmed by 5 bases and the J gene end by 4 bases; junction bases not matched to a gene: 5. The CDR3 loop reads CASRRQGVTEAFF. The CDR3 bases are TGTGCCAGCAGAAGGCAGGGGGTCACTGAAGCTTTCTTT.

There are many counts of this clonotype. This sequence joins TRBV30 and TRBJ1-3, with no clear D. Trimming removed 0 bases at V and 0 bases at J, with 15 bases between. CDR1 is GTSNPN, CDR2 SVGIG, per germline (reference sequence). This CDR3 contains 17 residues. CDR3 bases: TGTGCCTGGAGTGTACATTCCAGTCGGTACTCTGGAAACACCATATATTTT. It translates to CAWSVHSSRYSGNTIYF.

The V call is TRBV6-6, the J call TRBJ1-2; unclear D gene. CDR1 is MNHNY and CDR2 is SVGAGI in the germline V gene (reference sequence). V lost 5 bases and J lost 8, with 15 bases in between. This CDR3 spans 13 amino acids. CDR3 amino acids: CASSPERVWGYTF. CDR3 nucleotides: TGTGCCAGCAGTCCAGAACGCGTTTGGGGCTACACCTTC.

The rearrangement uses TRBV28 and TRBJ1-1, with TRBD1 as a possible D gene (6 bases). This CDR3 has 16 amino acids. The germline CDR1 and CDR2 sequences are MDHEN and SYDVKM. V was pared by 5 bases and J by 5 bases, with 21 bases between. Here the CDR3 reads CASSEPVRGLGTEAFF. The CDR3 bases are TGTGCCAGCAGTGAACCTGTAAGGGGGTTGGGAACTGAAGCTTTCTTT.

V and J are TRBV10-2 and TRBJ1-1, with TRBD1 matching over 7 bases. V trimming: 0 bases; J trimming: 5 bases; junction bases outside the gene matches: 3. The germline gives CDR1 WSHSY, CDR2 SAAADI. The CDR3 consists of 14 residues. DNA for the CDR3: TGCGCCAGCAGTGAGTCGAAACAGGGGACTGAAGCTTTCTTT. This encodes CASSESKQGTEAFF.

This clonotype came up a few times. The genes are TRBV4-3 and TRBJ1-4; D call uncertain. Per germline, CDR1 LGHNA and CDR2 YSLEER. The CDR3 covers 13 residues. V was trimmed by 3 bases and J by 1 base, leaving 3 bases between them. CDR3 sequence reads: CASSHGTNEKLFF. The CDR3 DNA follows: TGCGCCAGCAGCCATGGAACTAATGAAAAACTGTTTTTT.

This clonotype was found a few times. This rearrangement joins TRBV5-5 to TRBJ2-1, with D possibly matching TRBD2 (6 bases). Germline assignment: CDR1 SGHKS and CDR2 YYEKEE (reference sequence). The CDR3 loop spans 13 amino acids. The V end lost 0 bases, the J end lost 7 bases, and 8 bases lay between the germline ends. CDR3 region: CASSLGTKNEQFF. CDR3 DNA sequence: TGTGCCAGCAGCTTGGGGACTAAAAATGAGCAGTTCTTC.

The chain joins TRBV5-4 to TRBJ2-1, with TRBD1 matching over 10 bases. Losses at the gene ends were 4 bases for V and 4 bases for J; bases not matched to a gene: 5. CDR1 is SGHNT, CDR2 YYREEE, per germline (reference sequence). CDR3 size: 15 residues. The CDR3 bases are TGTGCCAGCAGCGGAAGGGACAGGGGTTACAATGAGCAGTTCTTC. This encodes CASSGRDRGYNEQFF.

The gene calls are TRBV20-1 and TRBJ1-5; 7 bases line up with TRBD1. The CDR3 runs 13 residues. Germline CDR1 DFQATT, CDR2 SNEGSKA (reference sequence). V was pared by 6 bases and J by 0 bases, with 2 bases of the junction left unmatched. Here the CDR3 DNA reads TGCAGTGCGGGACAGTATAGCAATCAGCCCCAGCATTTT. This encodes CSAGQYSNQPQHF.

This rearrangement joins TRBV10-3 to TRBJ2-3; no firm D call. CDR3 size: 11 residues. Germline loops: CDR1 ENHRY, CDR2 SYGVKD. V lost 11 bases, J lost 0 bases, and 6 bases lay in between. CDR3 protein: CAFGSTDTQYF. The CDR3 nucleotides are TGTGCCTTTGGGAGCACAGATACGCAGTATTTT.

This clonotype was picked up many times. The V call is TRBV7-3, the J call TRBJ2-5, with 8 bases fitting TRBD2. J gave up 7 bases and V 4 bases, and 8 bases lay outside the gene matches. From germline, CDR1 is SGHTA and CDR2 FQGTGA. The CDR3 totals 14 residues. The CDR3 here is CASSSSGGWGTQYF. The CDR3 DNA reads as TGTGCCAGCAGCTCCAGCGGGGGCTGGGGGACCCAGTACTTC.

This clonotype has a handful of counts. V usage is TRBV6-6 and J usage is TRBJ2-1, with D maybe TRBD1 (5 bases). The CDR3 is 12 amino acids. Germline CDR1 is MNHNY and CDR2 is SVGAGI (reference sequence). Trimming removed 8 bases from V and 1 base from J, with 6 bases in between. CDR3 DNA sequence: TGTGCCAGCCAGGGATCCTACAATGAGCAGTTCTTC. It is translated as CASQGSYNEQFF.

The table lists this clonotype with a few counts. The genes are TRBV6-2 or TRBV6-3 and TRBJ2-5; 7 bases are a match to TRBD2. CDR3 length: 14 amino acids. Germline lookup yields CDR1 MNHEY and CDR2 SVGEGT. V gave up 6 bases and J gave up 5 bases; unmatched junction bases: 9. This chain's CDR3 is CASSRSGRAETQYF. In DNA, the CDR3 is TGTGCCAGCAGCCGCAGTGGGAGGGCCGAGACCCAGTACTTC.

The genes are TRBV20-1 and TRBJ1-5; D unclear. In germline, CDR1 is DFQATT, CDR2 SNEGSKA (reference sequence). The ends were cut back, 4 bases at V and 0 bases at J, with 10 bases in the middle. The CDR3 spans 14 residues. The CDR3 coding sequence is TGCAGTGCTACGCAGGAGTATAGCAATCAGCCCCAGCATTTT. This sequence encodes CSATQEYSNQPQHF.

This chain uses TRBV7-9 with TRBJ2-5; maybe TRBD1 (6 bases). The germline V and J ends were trimmed by 5 bases and 5 bases, with 18 bases remaining between them. This CDR3 comprises 15 residues. From germline, CDR1 is SEHNR and CDR2 FQNEAQ (reference sequence). The CDR3 here is CASSQDRRMGETQYF. The DNA of the CDR3 is TGTGCCAGCAGCCAAGACAGGAGGATGGGGGAGACCCAGTACTTC.